The 17 T cell receptor beta chains in this list originate from one sample, sequenced in a study of T cells in tumors after PD-1 blockade. Sequencing was performed with immunoSEQ multiplex PCR; in TCRdb, only in-frame clones are kept and a portion is missing. This sample has approximately 47,000 clones; about 85% occur once, and the top ten carry more than 3.5%. Sample: PBMCs, taken before anti-PD-1 treatment. These TCRs come from a human donor with basal cell carcinoma.

The chain combines TRBV7-2 with TRBJ1-5; 12 nucleotides line up with TRBD1. CDR1 and CDR2 from the germline V gene are SGHTA and FQGNSA. Trimming at V came to 2 bases and at J to 7 bases, leaving 9 bases not matched to a gene. The length of the CDR3 is 17 residues. CDR3 amino acids: CASSLYGTGGAEQPQHF. The DNA of the CDR3 is TGTGCCAGCAGCTTATACGGGACAGGGGGCGCGGAACAGCCCCAGCATTTT.

V usage is TRBV27 and J usage is TRBJ2-7; TRBD2 matches at 11 bases. The V gene end was trimmed by 6 bases and the J gene end by 1 base; junction bases not matched to a gene: 2. The CDR3 length is 14 residues. Germline V lookup: CDR1 MNHEY, CDR2 SMNVEV (reference sequence). CDR3 DNA sequence: TGTGCCAGCAGGGGGACTAGCGGATCCTACGAGCAGTACTTC. It specifies CASRGTSGSYEQYF.

The chain joins TRBV6-5 to TRBJ1-1; D may be TRBD1 (6 bases). The CDR3 is made up of 14 amino acids. Trimming stripped 7 bases from V and 7 bases from J, with 19 bases between. Germline V gene data show CDR1 as MNHEY and CDR2 as SVGAGI. The CDR3 bases are TGTGCCAGCATGGACAGCTCGGGTGTGTTTGAAGCTTTCTTT. This encodes CASMDSSGVFEAFF.

The chain carries TRBV6-5 and TRBJ2-3; D might be TRBD1 or TRBD2, each matching 5 bases. The CDR3 has 15 amino acids. The germline gives CDR1 MNHEY, CDR2 SVGAGI. Deletions cut 6 bases from V and 1 base from J, with 14 bases between. CDR3 sequence: CASRDEGLGTDTQYF. CDR3 DNA sequence: TGTGCCAGCAGGGACGAGGGGCTGGGCACAGATACGCAGTATTTT.

The chain has TRBV19 and TRBJ1-1; unclear D gene. V was pared by 3 bases and J by 2 bases, with 7 bases between. The germline gives CDR1 LNHDA, CDR2 SQIVND (reference sequence). The CDR3 runs 13 residues. The CDR3 nucleotides are TGTGCCAGTAGTATGTATATTAACACTGAAGCTTTCTTT. Translated: CASSMYINTEAFF.

The chain is built from TRBV5-4 and TRBJ1-5, with a tentative D call TRBD1 (6 bases). Germline V gene sequence: CDR1 SGHNT, CDR2 YYREEE (reference sequence). Trimming stripped 0 bases from V and 5 bases from J, with 12 bases between. The CDR3 sequence is 15 residues long. The CDR3 DNA sequence: TGTGCCAGCAGCTTGGGGGGGGGCAGGGATCAGCCCCAGCATTTT. Translated, it gives CASSLGGGRDQPQHF.

The chain employs TRBV19 and TRBJ2-7; no clear D. The CDR3 runs 15 residues. V lost 3 bases to trimming and J lost 0 bases, with 12 bases between them. Germline values: CDR1 LNHDA, CDR2 SQIVND (reference sequence). CDR3: CASSIETSSSYEQYF. The CDR3 DNA reads TGTGCCAGTAGTATTGAAACATCGAGCTCCTACGAGCAGTACTTC.

The gene calls are TRBV7-6 and TRBJ2-2; 12 bases match TRBD2. The length of the CDR3 is 16 residues. Per the germline V gene, CDR1 is SGHVS and CDR2 is FNYEAQ. J was trimmed by 5 bases and V by 6 bases; bases with no gene match: 7. This CDR3 is CASSSGTSGRTGELFF. DNA of the CDR3: TGTGCCAGCAGTTCTGGGACTAGCGGGCGAACCGGGGAGCTGTTTTTT.

The CDR3 DNA is TGTGCCAGCAGCTCGGACCCTCCAGATACGCAGTATTTT. Protein sequence: CASSSDPPDTQYF. The chain combines TRBV5-5 with TRBJ2-3; D call uncertain. The CDR3 covers 13 residues. Trimming shortened V by 3 bases and J by 4 bases, and 9 bases separated the two germline ends. The germline gives CDR1 SGHKS, CDR2 YYEKEE (reference sequence). Full variable domain (remainder filled in from reference TRBV5-5 and TRBJ2-3): DAGVTQSPTHLIKTRGQQVTLRCSPISGHKSVSWYQQVLGQGPQFIFQYYEKEERGRGNFPDRFSARQFPNYSSELNVNALLLGDSALYLCASSSDPPDTQYFGPGTRLTVL.

This chain connects TRBV3-1 (or the pseudogene TRBV3-2) to TRBJ1-6; 8 bases align to TRBD1. CDR3 size: 15 residues. Germline CDR1 is LGHDT and CDR2 is YNNKEL (reference sequence). V trimming: 5 bases; J trimming: 9 bases; junction bases outside the gene matches: 9. The DNA of the CDR3 is TGTGCCAGCAGCGTCACGTCAGGGGGCGGTTCACCCCTCCACTTT. Translated, it gives CASSVTSGGGSPLHF.

J is TRBJ1-3 and V is TRBV7-9; no definite D call. The CDR3 is made up of 17 amino acids. The germline CDR1 and CDR2 sequences are SEHNR and FQNEAQ (reference sequence). Trimming took off 0 bases at V and 0 bases at J, with 12 bases between the two ends. The CDR3 nucleotides are TGTGCCAGCAGCTTAGCGGGCAGTTCCTACTCTGGAAACACCATATATTTT. This sequence encodes CASSLAGSSYSGNTIYF. Supplemented by reference TRBV7-9 and TRBJ1-3, the full variable domain reads DTGVSQNPRHKITKRGQNVTFRCDPISEHNRLYWYRQTLGQGPEFLTYFQNEAQLEKSRLLSDRFSAERPKGSFSTLEIQRTEQGDSAMYLCASSLAGSSYSGNTIYFGEGSWLTVV.

About this clone itself: Within the sample, other DNA sequences also encode this same CDR3. The chain links TRBV2 to TRBJ1-6, with TRBD1 matching 7 bases. CDR3 length equals 13 residues. The germline gives CDR1 SNHLY, CDR2 FYNNEI. Germline trimming cut 9 bases from V and 10 bases from J; bases unmatched to any gene: 9. CDR3 amino acids: CASRTGSGSPLHF. The DNA for the CDR3 is TGTGCCAGTAGGACAGGTAGCGGATCACCCCTCCACTTT.

The CDR3 is CATSDLAELTDTQYF. The CDR3 DNA reads TGTGCCACCAGTGATCTAGCGGAGCTCACAGATACGCAGTATTTT. The chain couples TRBV24-1 to TRBJ2-3, with 7 bases matching TRBD2. The length of the CDR3 is 15 residues. Germline V gene sequence: CDR1 KGHDR, CDR2 SFDVKD. The V segment lost 3 bases and the J segment 2 bases; nucleotides outside the gene matches: 4.

The chain joins TRBV15 to TRBJ1-3; 7 nucleotides match TRBD1. J lost 4 bases, V lost 0 bases, and 3 bases had no gene match. CDR3 length: 15 amino acids. CDR1 and CDR2 from the germline V gene are LNHNV and YYDKDF (reference sequence). The CDR3 protein is CATSRDPGQGNTIYF. DNA for the CDR3: TGTGCCACCAGCAGAGATCCGGGACAGGGAAACACCATATATTTT.

The CDR3 loop reads CASSDDSNQPQHF. In DNA form, the CDR3 reads TGTGCCAGCAGTGACGACAGTAATCAGCCCCAGCATTTT. The J gene is TRBJ1-5, the V gene TRBV2; tentative D call: TRBD1 (5 bases). The V gene's germline CDR1 is SNHLY and CDR2 FYNNEI. The CDR3 runs to 13 residues. Trimming stripped 3 bases from V and 4 bases from J, with 7 bases between.

The chain carries TRBV7-2 and TRBJ2-3, with D tentatively TRBD1 or TRBD2 (5 bases each). Germline V lookup: CDR1 SGHTA, CDR2 FQGNSA. Trimming removed 4 bases at V and 1 base at J, with 12 bases between. The CDR3 loop spans 15 amino acids. The CDR3 DNA is TGTGCCAGCAGCTATCGGGACGCGGGCACAGATACGCAGTATTTT. Its protein is CASSYRDAGTDTQYF.

V and J are TRBV3-1 (or the pseudogene TRBV3-2) and TRBJ2-1; D could derive from TRBD1 or TRBD2 (5 bases each). Trimming shortened V by 3 bases and J by 7 bases, and 10 bases separated the two germline ends. The V gene's germline CDR1 is LGHDT and CDR2 YNNKEL (reference sequence). The CDR3 contains 13 residues. CDR3 bases: TGTGCCAGCAGCCACTTTGGGGGTAATGAGCAGTTCTTC. Protein sequence: CASSHFGGNEQFF.